This T cell receptor beta chain came from a study of tumor and adjacent non-tumor tissue in lung cancer. The template was RNA from unsorted bulk tissue. This CDR3 spans 18 amino acids. CDR1 and CDR2 (germline): LGHNT, FRNRAP. With regard to this clonotype: What it binds is unknown. Germline and junction disagree at one end, which may indicate a read error.

Whole-study findings and limits: Tumor repertoires had a smaller top 100 clone share than normal lung. Shorter survival was associated with higher TCR diversity in tumors. Compared with tumor, normal lung showed significantly lower TCR diversity.

TCRbeta libraries were built with three rounds of nested PCR, modified from ARM-PCR. One entry per CDR3 protein, called by TCRdb with MiXCR from the multiplex PCR reads. Of 90,000 to 110,000 distinct CDR3 sequences listed, roughly 73% were seen once; the top ten hold more than 35%. The chain recombines TRBV12-5 with TRBJ1-2; 7 nucleotides agree with TRBD1. The receptor was derived from a woman aged 55 to 70 with non-small cell lung cancer. The sequenced sample was lung tumor tissue. The CDR3 protein is CTSSLVRGGGSYGYGYTF. The CDR3 DNA follows: TGTACTAGTAGTTTGGTACGCGGAGGGGGCTCGTATGGCTATGGCTACACCTTC.